This T cell receptor beta chain was profiled in a study of shared clonotypes between healthy human individuals. This table comes from immunoSEQ multiplex PCR, and its TCRdb copy is limited to in-frame clones, with some not included. The top ten clones hold over 1.5% of a sample with 2 million to 2.5 million clones, more than 85% of them seen once. The CDR3 runs to 14 residues. J was trimmed by 8 bases and V by 8 bases; bases with no gene match: 10. The germline V gene has CDR1 MNHEY and CDR2 SMNVEV (reference sequence). Only CD45RO-negative cells positively selected for CCR7 counted as naive CD8 cells, so terminally differentiated effector memory CD45RA+ cells were excluded.

The clonotype was recovered from a man aged 18 to 30 in good health. Some clones in this sample may be carry-over from other donors' samples. The gene calls are TRBV27 and TRBJ2-1, with 9 bases aligning to TRBD2. Sequencing was done on a sample of naive CD8+ T cells from PBMCs. The CDR3 protein is CASRGPGLAHEQFF. CDR3 DNA sequence: TGTGCCAGCCGGGGACCGGGACTAGCCCATGAGCAGTTCTTC.